The 6 T cell receptor beta chains reported below all come from one sample, sequenced in a study of cytomegalovirus exposure and HLA in healthy donors. Libraries were prepared by immunoSEQ multiplex PCR; TCRdb keeps only in-frame clonotypes and omits some of them. The table shows around 300,000 clones, with about 90% occurring only once. The sequenced sample consisted of PBMCs. The origin of the receptors is a woman aged 25 to 39 in good health and CMV-seropositive.

This clone was recorded once. The J gene is TRBJ2-3, the V gene TRBV7-6; a weak D match, TRBD2 (5 bases). V was clipped by 2 bases and J by 4 bases, with 10 bases between them. From germline, CDR1 is SGHVS and CDR2 FNYEAQ. This CDR3 spans 14 amino acids. For the CDR3, the DNA is TGTGCCAGCAGCTTATTTCTAGCTCCAGATACGCAGTATTTT. Amino acid sequence: CASSLFLAPDTQYF.

The count of this clone is one. CDR3 DNA sequence: TGTGCCAGCAGCGAAGGGCTAGCGGATGGGTACGAGCAGTACTTC. Encoded protein: CASSEGLADGYEQYF. The chain links TRBV7-8 to TRBJ2-7, with TRBD2 matching 7 bases. The trim removed 5 bases at V and 4 bases at J, leaving 11 bases unmatched. Looked up from germline, CDR1 is SGHVS and CDR2 is FQNEAQ. This CDR3 comprises 15 residues.

The chain uses TRBV9 and TRBJ2-1, with D possibly TRBD2 on 5 matching bases. CDR1 SGDLS and CDR2 YYNGEE come from the germline V gene. The V end lost 0 bases, the J end lost 6 bases, and 7 bases lay between the germline ends. The CDR3 totals 13 residues. The CDR3 DNA follows: TGTGCCAGCAGCGTAGGGAGGCCCAATGAGCAGTTCTTC. Translation gives CASSVGRPNEQFF.

The chain uses TRBV28 and TRBJ1-5; 7 nucleotides agree with TRBD1. J was trimmed by 4 bases and V by 5 bases; bases with no gene match: 8. The germline gives CDR1 MDHEN, CDR2 SYDVKM. This CDR3 is built from 15 residues. CDR3 protein: CASSKRQGLNQPQHF. The CDR3 DNA reads as TGTGCCAGCAGTAAACGACAGGGCCTAAATCAGCCCCAGCATTTT.

The V gene is TRBV27, the J gene TRBJ2-5, with D possibly TRBD2 on 8 matching bases. CDR3 length: 18 residues. The germline gives CDR1 MNHEY, CDR2 SMNVEV (reference sequence). The V end was cut by 6 bases, the J end by 5 bases, with 28 bases between. This CDR3 is CASSIGGGRTGREETQYF. The DNA of the CDR3 is TGTGCCAGCAGCATCGGGGGGGGGCGGACAGGTCGGGAGGAGACCCAGTACTTC.

The chain joins TRBV4-3 to TRBJ2-7; D uncertain. Trimming removed 4 bases from V and 6 bases from J, with 10 bases in between. From germline, CDR1 is LGHNA and CDR2 YSLEER. The CDR3 runs to 12 residues. The CDR3 DNA follows: TGCGCCAGCAGCCCTCGGTCCCCCGAGCAGTACTTC. Translation gives CASSPRSPEQYF.